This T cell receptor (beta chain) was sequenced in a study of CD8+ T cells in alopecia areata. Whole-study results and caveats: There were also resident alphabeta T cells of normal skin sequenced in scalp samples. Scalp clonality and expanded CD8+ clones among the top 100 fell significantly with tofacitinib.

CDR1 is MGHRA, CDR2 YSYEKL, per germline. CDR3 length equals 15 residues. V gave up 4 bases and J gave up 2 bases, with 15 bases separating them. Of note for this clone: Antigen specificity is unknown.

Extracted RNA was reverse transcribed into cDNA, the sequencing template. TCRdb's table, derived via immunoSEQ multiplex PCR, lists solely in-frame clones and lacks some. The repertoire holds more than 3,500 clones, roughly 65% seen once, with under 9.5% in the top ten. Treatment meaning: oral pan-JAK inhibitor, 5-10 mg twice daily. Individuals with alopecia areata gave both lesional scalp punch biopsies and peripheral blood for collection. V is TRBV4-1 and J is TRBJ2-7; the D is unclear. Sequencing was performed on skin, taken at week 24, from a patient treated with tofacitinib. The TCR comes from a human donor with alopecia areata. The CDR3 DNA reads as TGCGCCAGCAGCCCAGAGACACATCCTACCTACGAGCAGTACTTC. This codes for CASSPETHPTYEQYF.